The 6 T cell receptor beta chains below were found in one sample sequenced in a study of T cells after yellow fever vaccination. One entry per CDR3 protein, called by TCRdb with MiXCR from the 5' RACE reads. Of hundreds of thousands of distinct CDR3 sequences in the sample, approximately 13% were seen once. The sample in question was PBMCs, obtained on the day of the yellow fever booster vaccination. The receptors originated from a young man who received the YFV17D yellow fever vaccine.

This rearrangement joins TRBV24-1 to TRBJ2-1; 9 bases are a match to TRBD2. The ends lost 1 base at V and 8 bases at J; junction bases unmatched: 2. Germline-derived CDR1 and CDR2 are KGHDR and SFDVKD. The CDR3 has 14 amino acids. The CDR3: CATSDLAGGHEQFF. The CDR3 DNA reads as TGTGCCACCAGTGATTTAGCGGGAGGTCATGAGCAGTTCTTC.

The chain employs TRBV6-1 and TRBJ2-7; 8 nucleotides match TRBD1. The CDR3 runs to 14 residues. Germline V gene lookup returns CDR1 MNHNS and CDR2 SASEGT. Germline trimming cut 6 bases from V and 3 bases from J; bases unmatched to any gene: 7. This chain's CDR3 is CASSAQGGGYEQYF. DNA for the CDR3: TGTGCCAGCAGCGCACAGGGGGGAGGCTACGAGCAGTACTTC.

This clonotype has only a few counts. The chain links TRBV20-1 to TRBJ1-2, with TRBD1 identical over 10 bases. The V and J ends lost 0 bases and 8 bases, in that order; junction bases with no gene match: 6. CDR3 size: 14 residues. In germline, CDR1 is DFQATT, CDR2 SNEGSKA (reference sequence). The DNA of the CDR3 is TGCAGTGCTAGAGAGACAGGGGGCGTTTTCGGCTACACCTTC. Translation gives CSARETGGVFGYTF.

V and J are TRBV7-2 and TRBJ1-5, with TRBD1 matching over 7 bases. With V trimmed by 5 bases and J by 6 bases, 4 bases remained unmatched. The germline V gene has CDR1 SGHTA and CDR2 FQGNSA. The CDR3 covers 13 residues. CDR3: CASSPRGAQPQHF. The CDR3 nucleotides are TGTGCCAGCAGCCCCAGGGGGGCTCAGCCCCAGCATTTT.

This clonotype has a handful of counts. The rearrangement links TRBV5-1 to TRBJ2-7; 8 positions agree with TRBD2. The germline gives CDR1 SGHRS, CDR2 YFSETQ. V gave up 4 bases and J gave up 5 bases; unmatched junction bases: 11. The CDR3 has 15 amino acids. CDR3 sequence (DNA): TGCGCCAGCAGCCCCCGAACGGGAGGGCCCCACGAGCAGTACTTC. As protein: CASSPRTGGPHEQYF.

This clonotype was seen at least ten times. This sequence joins TRBV7-2 and TRBJ2-3; unclear D gene. CDR1 is SGHTA and CDR2 is FQGNSA in the germline V gene. The V end lost 2 bases, the J end lost 2 bases, and 11 bases lay between the germline ends. The CDR3 extends over 15 amino acids. DNA of the CDR3: TGTGCCAGCAGCTTATCAGCTTTTCCCACAGATACGCAGTATTTT. Its protein product is CASSLSAFPTDTQYF.